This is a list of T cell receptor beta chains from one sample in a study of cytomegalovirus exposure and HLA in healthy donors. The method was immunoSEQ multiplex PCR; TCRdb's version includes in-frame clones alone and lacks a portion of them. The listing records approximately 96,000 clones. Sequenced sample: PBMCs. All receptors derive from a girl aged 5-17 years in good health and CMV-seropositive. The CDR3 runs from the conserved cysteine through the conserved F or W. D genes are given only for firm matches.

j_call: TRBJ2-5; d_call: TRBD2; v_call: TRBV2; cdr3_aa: CASRGLEQETQYF; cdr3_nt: TGTGCCAGCAGAGGACTAGAACAAGAGACCCAGTACTTC
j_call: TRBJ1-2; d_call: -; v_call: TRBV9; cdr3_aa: CASSVEGGRLEGYTF; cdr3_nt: TGTGCCAGCAGCGTAGAAGGGGGAAGGTTGGAAGGCTACACCTTC
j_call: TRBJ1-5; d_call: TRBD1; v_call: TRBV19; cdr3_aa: CASTDRDQPQHF; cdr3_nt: TGTGCCAGCACGGACAGGGACCAGCCCCAGCATTTT
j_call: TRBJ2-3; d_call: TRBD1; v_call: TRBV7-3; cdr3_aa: CASSPGDSASDTQYF; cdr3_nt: TGTGCCAGCAGCCCAGGGGACAGCGCATCAGATACGCAGTATTTT
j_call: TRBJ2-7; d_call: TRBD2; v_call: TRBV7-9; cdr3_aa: CASSLVGLGREQYF; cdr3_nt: TGTGCCAGCAGCTTAGTGGGACTAGGTCGCGAGCAGTACTTC
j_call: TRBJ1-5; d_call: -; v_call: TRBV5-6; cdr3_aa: CASSLSRDQPQHF; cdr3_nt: TGTGCCAGCAGCTTGAGCAGGGATCAGCCCCAGCATTTT
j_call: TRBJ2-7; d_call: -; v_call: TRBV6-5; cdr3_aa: CASSYSMVSGWEQYF; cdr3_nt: TGTGCCAGCAGTTACTCGATGGTATCAGGGTGGGAGCAGTACTTC
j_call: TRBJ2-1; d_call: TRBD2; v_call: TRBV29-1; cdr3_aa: CSAETSGQFF; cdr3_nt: TGCAGCGCAGAAACTAGCGGGCAGTTCTTC
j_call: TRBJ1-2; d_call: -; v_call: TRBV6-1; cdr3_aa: CASSDLEGILYGYTF; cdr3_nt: TGTGCCAGCAGTGATCTGGAGGGGATCCTCTATGGCTACACCTTC
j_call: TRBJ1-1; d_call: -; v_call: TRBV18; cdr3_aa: CASSLGEGYLVVPEAFF; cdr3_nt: TGTGCCAGCTCACTAGGGGAGGGGTATCTGGTCGTGCCTGAAGCTTTCTTT
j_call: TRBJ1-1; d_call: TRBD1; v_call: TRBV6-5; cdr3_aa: CASSRDRGITEAFF; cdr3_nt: TGTGCCAGCAGCCGGGACAGGGGGATCACTGAAGCTTTCTTT
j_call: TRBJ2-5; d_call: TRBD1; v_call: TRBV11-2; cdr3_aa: CASSAYRGETQYF; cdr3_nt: TGTGCCAGCAGCGCATACAGGGGAGAGACCCAGTACTTC
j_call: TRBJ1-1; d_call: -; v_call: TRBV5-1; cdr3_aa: CASSLGSGSMNTEAFF; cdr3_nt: TGCGCCAGCAGCTTGGGGTCAGGCAGCATGAACACTGAAGCTTTCTTT
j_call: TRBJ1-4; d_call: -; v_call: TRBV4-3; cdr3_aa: CASSQDGASNEKLFF; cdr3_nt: TGCGCCAGCAGCCAAGATGGAGCGTCTAATGAAAAACTGTTTTTT
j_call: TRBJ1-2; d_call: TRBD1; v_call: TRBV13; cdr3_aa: CASSLEQGQNGYTF; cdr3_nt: TGTGCCAGCAGCTTAGAACAGGGGCAAAATGGCTACACCTTC
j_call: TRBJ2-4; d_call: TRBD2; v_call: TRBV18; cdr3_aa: CASFREGGTKNIQYF; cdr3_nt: TGTGCCAGCTTTCGAGAGGGAGGGACCAAAAACATTCAGTACTTC
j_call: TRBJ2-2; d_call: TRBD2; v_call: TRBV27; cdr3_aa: CASSPFGGVSAGELFF; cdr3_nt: TGTGCCAGCAGTCCGTTCGGGGGGGTGTCAGCCGGGGAGCTGTTTTTT
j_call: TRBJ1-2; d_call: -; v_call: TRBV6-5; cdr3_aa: CASKREHGSNYGYTF; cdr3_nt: TGTGCCAGCAAGAGGGAACATGGTAGTAACTATGGCTACACCTTC
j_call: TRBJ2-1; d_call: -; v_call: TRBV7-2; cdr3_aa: CASSPYAGTYNEQFF; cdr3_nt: TGTGCCAGCAGCCCCTATGCGGGGACCTACAATGAGCAGTTCTTC
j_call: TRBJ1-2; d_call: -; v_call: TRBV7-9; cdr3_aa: CASSSSKGVYGYTF; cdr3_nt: TGTGCCAGCAGCTCTAGTAAAGGGGTCTATGGCTACACCTTC
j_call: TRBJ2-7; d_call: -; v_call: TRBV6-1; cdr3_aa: CASSTNRDTIYEQYF; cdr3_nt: TGTGCCAGCAGTACAAACCGGGACACAATTTACGAGCAGTACTTC
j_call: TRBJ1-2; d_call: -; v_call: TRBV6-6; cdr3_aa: CASSAGHVYGYTF; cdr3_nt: TGTGCCAGCAGTGCCGGACACGTCTATGGCTACACCTTC
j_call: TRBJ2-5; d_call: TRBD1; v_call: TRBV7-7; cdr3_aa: CASSPGQGVRRSYETQYF; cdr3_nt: TGTGCTAGCAGCCCGGGACAGGGAGTGAGGAGATCCTACGAGACCCAGTACTTC
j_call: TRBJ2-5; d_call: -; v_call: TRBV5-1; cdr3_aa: CASSSSGVEETQYF; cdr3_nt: TGCGCCAGCAGCTCCTCAGGGGTGGAGGAGACCCAGTACTTC
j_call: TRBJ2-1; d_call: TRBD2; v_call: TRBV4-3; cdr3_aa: CASSQGSISGGPDNEQFF; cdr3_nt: TGCGCCAGCAGCCAAGGGAGCATTAGCGGGGGGCCTGACAATGAGCAGTTCTTC
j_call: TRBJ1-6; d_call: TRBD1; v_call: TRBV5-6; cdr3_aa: CASSGGQGNSPLHF; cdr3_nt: TGTGCCAGCAGCGGGGGACAGGGTAATTCACCCCTCCACTTT
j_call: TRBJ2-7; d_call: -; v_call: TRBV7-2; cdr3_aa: CASSLDLYSYEQYF; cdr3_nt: TGTGCCAGCAGCTTAGACTTGTACTCCTACGAGCAGTACTTC
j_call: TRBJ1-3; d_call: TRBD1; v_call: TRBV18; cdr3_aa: CASSPNQQGAIGNTIYF; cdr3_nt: TGTGCCAGCTCACCCAATCAACAGGGGGCTATTGGAAACACCATATATTTT
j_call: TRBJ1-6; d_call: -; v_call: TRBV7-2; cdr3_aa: CASSLEGHSSPLHF; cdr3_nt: TGTGCCAGCAGCTTAGAGGGGCATAGTTCACCCCTCCACTTT
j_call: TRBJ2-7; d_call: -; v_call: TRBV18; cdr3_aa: CASSPREGTEQYF; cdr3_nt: TGTGCCAGCTCACCACGAGAGGGAACCGAGCAGTACTTC
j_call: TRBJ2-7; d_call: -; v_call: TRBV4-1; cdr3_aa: CASSQGGGYAYEQYF; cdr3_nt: TGCGCCAGCAGCCAAGGGGGGGGCTACGCCTACGAGCAGTACTTC
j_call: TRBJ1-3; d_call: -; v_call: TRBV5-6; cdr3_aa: CASSSDSFGNTIYF; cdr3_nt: TGTGCCAGCAGCTCAGACAGCTTCGGAAACACCATATATTTT
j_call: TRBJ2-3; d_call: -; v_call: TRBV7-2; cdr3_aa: CASSLAGGHTQYF; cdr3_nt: TGTGCCAGCAGCTTAGCGGGGGGGCACACGCAGTATTTT
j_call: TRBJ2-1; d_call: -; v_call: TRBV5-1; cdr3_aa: CASSLGTQYNEQFF; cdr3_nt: TGCGCCAGCAGCCTGGGGACACAATACAATGAGCAGTTCTTC
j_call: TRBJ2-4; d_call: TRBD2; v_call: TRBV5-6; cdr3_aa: CASSLGAGDEAKNIQYF; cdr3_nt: TGTGCCAGCAGCTTGGGAGCGGGGGACGAAGCCAAAAACATTCAGTACTTC
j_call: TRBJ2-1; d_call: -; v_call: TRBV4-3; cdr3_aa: CASSHVPGPGEQFF; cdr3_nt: TGCGCCAGCAGCCATGTCCCAGGGCCTGGTGAGCAGTTCTTC
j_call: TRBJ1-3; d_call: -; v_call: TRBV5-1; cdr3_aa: CASSPTVQGSGNTIYF; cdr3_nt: TGCGCCAGCAGCCCGACCGTACAGGGCTCTGGAAACACCATATATTTT
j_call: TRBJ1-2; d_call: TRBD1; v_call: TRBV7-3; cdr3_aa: CASRKGGQGTYGYTF; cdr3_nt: TGTGCCAGCAGGAAAGGTGGACAGGGGACTTATGGCTACACCTTC
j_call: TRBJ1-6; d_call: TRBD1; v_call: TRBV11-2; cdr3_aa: CASSLGTANSPLHF; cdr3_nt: TGTGCCAGCAGCTTGGGGACAGCGAATTCACCCCTCCACTTT
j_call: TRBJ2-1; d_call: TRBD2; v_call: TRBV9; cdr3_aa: CASSVTSGEGNRQFF; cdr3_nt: TGTGCCAGCAGCGTGACTAGCGGGGAGGGTAATCGTCAGTTCTTC
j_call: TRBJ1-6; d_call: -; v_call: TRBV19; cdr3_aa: CASSIGGTYNSPLHF; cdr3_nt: TGTGCCAGTAGTATCGGGGGAACCTATAATTCACCCCTACACTTT
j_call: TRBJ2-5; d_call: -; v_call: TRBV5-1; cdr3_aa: CASSLNAAGPQETQYF; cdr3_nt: TGCGCCAGCAGCTTGAATGCGGCGGGGCCTCAAGAGACCCAGTACTTC
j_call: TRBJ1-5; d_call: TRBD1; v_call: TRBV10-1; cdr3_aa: CASRQGDDLYSNQPQHF; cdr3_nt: TGCGCCAGCCGACAGGGGGATGACCTATATAGCAATCAGCCCCAGCATTTT
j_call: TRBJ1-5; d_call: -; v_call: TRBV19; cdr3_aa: CASSTGPHQPQHF; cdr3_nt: TGTGCCAGTAGTACAGGGCCCCATCAGCCCCAGCATTTT
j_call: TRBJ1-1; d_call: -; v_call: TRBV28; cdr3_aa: CASSAAVSNTEAFF; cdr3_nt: TGTGCCAGCTCGGCGGCAGTCTCGAACACTGAAGCTTTCTTT
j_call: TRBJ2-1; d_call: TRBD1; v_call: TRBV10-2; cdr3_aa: CASNPSDRGNNEQFF; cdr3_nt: TGCGCCAGCAACCCGTCGGACAGGGGTAACAATGAGCAGTTCTTC